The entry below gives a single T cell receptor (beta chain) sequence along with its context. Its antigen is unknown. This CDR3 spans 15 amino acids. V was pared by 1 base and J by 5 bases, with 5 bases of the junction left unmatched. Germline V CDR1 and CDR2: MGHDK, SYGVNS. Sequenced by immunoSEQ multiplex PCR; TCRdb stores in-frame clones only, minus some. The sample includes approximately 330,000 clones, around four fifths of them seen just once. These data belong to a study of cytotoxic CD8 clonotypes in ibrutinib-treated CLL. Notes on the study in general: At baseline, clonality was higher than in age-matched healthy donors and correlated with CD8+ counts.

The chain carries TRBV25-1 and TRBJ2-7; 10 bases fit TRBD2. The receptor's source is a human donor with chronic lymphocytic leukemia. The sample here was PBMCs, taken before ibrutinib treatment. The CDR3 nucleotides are TGTGCCAGCAGTGAATTCGTAGCGGGAGGCCACGAGCAGTACTTC. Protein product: CASSEFVAGGHEQYF.